Shown below are 3 T cell receptor beta chains from a single sample sequenced in a study of control samples from healthy donors and cancer patients. The repertoire was sequenced with immunoSEQ multiplex PCR; TCRdb's copy has only in-frame clones and lacks some. This table has tens of thousands of clones, 89% appearing once. Source material: PBMCs. The receptor set was obtained from a woman between 50 and 59 years old with colorectal cancer.

This clone is a singleton in its sample. The rearrangement uses TRBV6-2 or TRBV6-3 and TRBJ1-2; D gene ambiguous. V lost 4 bases to trimming and J lost 2 bases, with 8 bases between them. This CDR3 is 13 amino acids long. The V gene's germline CDR1 is MNHEY and CDR2 SVGEGT. This chain's CDR3 is CASSSGRNYGYTF. DNA for the CDR3: TGTGCCAGCAGTTCGGGCAGAAACTATGGCTACACCTTC.

CDR3 nucleotide sequence: TGTGCCAGCAGTGACTTGAGTGCAGCGGATACGCAGTATTTT. This gives the protein CASSDLSAADTQYF. The chain carries TRBV2 and TRBJ2-3; D uncertain. Between the trimmed V and J ends, which lost 3 bases and 6 bases, there was a span of 13 bases. From germline, CDR1 is SNHLY and CDR2 FYNNEI. This CDR3 has 14 amino acids. The full variable domain, with the rest looked up from reference TRBV2 and TRBJ2-3, is EPEVTQTPSHQVTQMGQEVILRCVPISNHLYFYWYRQILGQKVEFLVSFYNNEISEKSEIFDDQFSVERPDGSNFTLKIRSTKLEDSAMYFCASSDLSAADTQYFGPGTRLTVL.

This clone was counted only a few times. The chain employs TRBV7-9 and TRBJ2-5; D gene uncertain. Germline V lookup: CDR1 SEHNR, CDR2 FQNEAQ (reference sequence). The length of the CDR3 is 13 residues. The germline V and J ends were trimmed by 3 bases and 5 bases, with 10 bases remaining between them. CDR3 residues: CASSFVGVETQYF. CDR3 coding DNA: TGTGCCAGCAGCTTTGTAGGAGTGGAGACCCAGTACTTC.